The source of this T cell receptor beta chain is a study of post-analysis software for immune sequencing data (dated by TCRdb to between 2014 and 2016). For the wider study: The recorded disease courses included relapsing-remitting, secondary progressive and progressive-relapsing multiple sclerosis, and some patients had no subtype annotation. A subset of samples was prepared in parallel using single-end sample barcoding, then pooled and co-amplified after Illumina adapter ligation. The patient repertoires were compared against around eleven previously published healthy control repertoires obtained from donors aged roughly 6 to 26 years.

To note about this clonotype: The antigen it binds to is not known. No base quality values were provided; no much bigger clone lies one nucleotide off.

The library was built by means of PCR. The run used an Illumina HiSeq 2500. To reduce PCR and sequencing biases, unique molecular identifiers were incorporated into the TCR beta cDNA libraries. Per 1 to 10 million input T cells, some 500,000 cDNA molecules were obtained, such that each molecule approximated one T cell. The patient libraries were prepared and sequenced with the same protocol used for the earlier healthy control dataset. Within a given batch, samples were prepared together, multiplexed and sequenced on the same HiSeq lane. The study's processing was this. MIGEC handled the raw barcoded reads, throwing out single-read molecular identifier groups before consensus assembly and CDR3 extraction. Clonotype tables were post-analysed with VDJtools, normalizing diversity by down-sampling all datasets to the smallest sample size. In repertoire overlap clustering, CDR3 amino acid sequences, but not nucleotide sequences, were matched to correct batch-related cross-sample contamination. In TCRdb, the public reads were trimmed at Q25 with fastp and aligned with MiXCR, with productive beta chains retained. Rows with one shared CDR3 protein collapse into an entry with the most common genes and DNA. What appears here as the V and J calls and clone size reflects TCRdb's work, not the paper's. The sample table holds about 570,000 distinct CDR3 sequences, of which around a third were seen once. The ten largest clonotypes hold around 6% of the sample.

TCR beta repertoires were profiled from peripheral blood of 13 young patients with multiple sclerosis to demonstrate the VDJtools post-analysis software. The multiple sclerosis patients were children and adolescents ranging in age from 6 to 15 years. Broader findings and caveats from the paper: The control group was slightly older than the multiple sclerosis patient group. Significantly higher frequencies in patients than in controls were found for several TRBV segments, including TRBV5-6, TRBV5-1 and TRBV20-1. Direct clustering with F measure revealed strong co-clustering of samples prepared in the same batch, which led to a batch-effect correction. Significantly lower normalized Chao1 diversity was found in multiple sclerosis patients than in controls, suggesting substantial peripheral T-cell clonal expansion.

The CDR3 goes from the cysteine to the phenylalanine over 17 residues. Solely the CDR3 DNA is kept, with 51 bases framed from the first base. V loses 1 base at its end and J loses 5 bases; junction bases beyond the gene matches: 11. The germline V gene specifies MNHNS as CDR1 and SASEGT as CDR2. The sample taken for sequencing was blood. Recombination connected TRBV6-1 to TRBJ2-5; TRBD2 agrees with 9 junctional bases. The clonotype comes from a girl under 18 with multiple sclerosis. The CDR3 protein: CASSEGPVSGGGETQYF. The bases are TGTGCCAGCAGTGAAGGTCCGGTTAGCGGGGGCGGGGAGACCCAGTACTTC.